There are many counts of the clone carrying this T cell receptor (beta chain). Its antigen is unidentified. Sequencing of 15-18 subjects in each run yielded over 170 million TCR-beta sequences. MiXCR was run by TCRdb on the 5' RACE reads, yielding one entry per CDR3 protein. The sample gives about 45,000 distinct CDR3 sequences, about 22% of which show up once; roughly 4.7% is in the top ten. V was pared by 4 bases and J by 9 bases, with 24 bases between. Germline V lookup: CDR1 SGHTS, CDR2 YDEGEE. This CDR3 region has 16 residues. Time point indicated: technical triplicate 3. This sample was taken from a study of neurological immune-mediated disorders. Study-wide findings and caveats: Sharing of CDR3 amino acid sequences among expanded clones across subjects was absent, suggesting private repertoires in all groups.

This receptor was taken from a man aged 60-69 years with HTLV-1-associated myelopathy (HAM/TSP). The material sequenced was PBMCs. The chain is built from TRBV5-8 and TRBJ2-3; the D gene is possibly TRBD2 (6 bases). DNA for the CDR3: TGTGCCAGCAGCCCCCGGGGGAGTTGGAGGGCGGGAACGCAGTATTTT. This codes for CASSPRGSWRAGTQYF.